This TCR beta chain was found in a study of beta chain features in type 1 diabetes. Study-wide context: In all, 85 million to 130 million sorted cells from all samples were analyzed.

The study, taken as a whole, reports: In all four CD4+ subsets, TCRB CDR3 length was significantly, moderately reduced in type 1 diabetes.

Reverse transcription of all isolated RNA meant that expressed TCRB transcripts were sequenced. TCRdb keeps only in-frame clones here, not all; method: immunoSEQ multiplex PCR. Seen here are under 400,000 clones, around 13% observed once, and the top ten hold 6.7%. The J segment lost 8 bases and the V segment lost 3 bases, leaving 9 bases of the junction unmatched. Germline V CDR1 and CDR2: MNHEY, SMNVEV (reference sequence). The CDR3 is 14 residues long. A note on this clone: Antigen specificity is unknown.

The sample was central memory CD4+ T cells from blood. The V gene is TRBV27, the J gene TRBJ1-2; 7 bases map to TRBD1. This sequence was found in a man aged 30-40 years in good health. The CDR3 nucleotides read TGTGCCAGCAGTTTCACACAGGGGAATTCGGGCTACACCTTC. Residues: CASSFTQGNSGYTF.